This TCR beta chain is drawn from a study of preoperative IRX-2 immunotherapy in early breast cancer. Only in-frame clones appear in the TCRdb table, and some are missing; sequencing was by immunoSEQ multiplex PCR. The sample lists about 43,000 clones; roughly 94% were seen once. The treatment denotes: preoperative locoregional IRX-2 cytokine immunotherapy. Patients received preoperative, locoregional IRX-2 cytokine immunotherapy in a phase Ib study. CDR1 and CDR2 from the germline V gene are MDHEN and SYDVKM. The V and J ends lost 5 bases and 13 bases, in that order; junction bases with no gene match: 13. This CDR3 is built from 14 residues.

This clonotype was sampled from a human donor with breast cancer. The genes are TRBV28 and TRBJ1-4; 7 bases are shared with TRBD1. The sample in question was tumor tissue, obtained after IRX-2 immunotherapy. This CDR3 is CASSLPPGAGGLFF. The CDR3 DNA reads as TGTGCCAGCAGTCTACCCCCAGGGGCAGGGGGACTGTTTTTT. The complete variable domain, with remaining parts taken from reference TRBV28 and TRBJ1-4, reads DVKVTQSSRYLVKRTGEKVFLECVQDMDHENMFWYRQDPGLGLRLIYFSYDVKMKEKGDIPEGYSVSREKKERFSLILESASTNQTSMYLCASSLPPGAGGLFFGSGTQLSVL.